Each of the 10 T cell receptor beta chains below was sequenced from the same sample in a study of T cell responses to AZD1222 COVID-19 vaccine. Clones were read by immunoSEQ multiplex PCR, and TCRdb kept only the in-frame ones, dropping some. The data show 90,000 to 150,000 clones, around nine tenths seen once. Material: peripheral blood, obtained on day 0 of AZD1222 vaccination. The receptor set was obtained from an adult in good health.

V usage is TRBV28 and J usage is TRBJ2-7; the D gene is possibly TRBD2 (6 bases). Germline lookup yields CDR1 MDHEN and CDR2 SYDVKM. CDR3 length equals 16 residues. V lost 3 bases to trimming and J lost 1 base, with 16 bases between them. The CDR3 here is CASSFPTGDRSYEQYF. The CDR3 bases are TGTGCCAGCAGTTTCCCCACGGGAGATCGGTCCTACGAGCAGTACTTC. Combining the CDR3 with reference TRBV28 and TRBJ2-7 gives the whole variable domain DVKVTQSSRYLVKRTGEKVFLECVQDMDHENMFWYRQDPGLGLRLIYFSYDVKMKEKGDIPEGYSVSREKKERFSLILESASTNQTSMYLCASSFPTGDRSYEQYFGPGTRLTVT.

V and J are TRBV7-2 and TRBJ2-3, with 7 bases lining up with TRBD1. In germline, CDR1 is SGHTA, CDR2 FQGNSA. With 4 bases clipped from V and 5 bases from J, the junction kept 6 bases outside the gene matches. CDR3 length: 14 residues. The CDR3 sequence: CASSYRQGVDTQYF. The DNA of the CDR3 is TGTGCCAGCAGCTATAGACAGGGTGTAGATACGCAGTATTTT.

This chain links TRBV28 with TRBJ1-2; D is ambiguous. Germline CDR1 is MDHEN and CDR2 is SYDVKM. The ends were cut back, 2 bases at V and 0 bases at J, with 7 bases in the middle. The CDR3 extends over 14 amino acids. For the CDR3, the DNA is TGTGCCAGCAGTTTACCCCAACCTAACTATGGCTACACCTTC. Its translation: CASSLPQPNYGYTF.

This clone showed up just once. J is TRBJ2-7 and V is TRBV5-6, with TRBD2 identical over 8 bases. The germline V gene encodes CDR1 SGHDT and CDR2 YYEEEE. V lost 4 bases and J lost 3; bases outside the gene matches: 3. The CDR3 contains 13 residues. As DNA, the CDR3 is TGTGCCAGCAGCCCGGGACTAGTCTACGAGCAGTACTTC. Amino acid sequence: CASSPGLVYEQYF.

This rearrangement joins TRBV6-5 to TRBJ2-7; 9 bases fit TRBD2. The CDR3 sequence is 14 residues long. Germline trimming cut 6 bases from V and 2 bases from J; bases unmatched to any gene: 5. From germline, CDR1 is MNHEY and CDR2 SVGAGI. The CDR3 loop reads CASRVTSGPYEQYF. In DNA form, the CDR3 reads TGTGCCAGCAGGGTGACTAGCGGTCCCTACGAGCAGTACTTC.

J is TRBJ2-6 and V is TRBV6-5; D might be TRBD1 or TRBD2, each matching 5 bases. Trimming took off 5 bases at V and 4 bases at J, with 12 bases between the two ends. This CDR3 is 15 amino acids long. The V gene's germline CDR1 is MNHEY and CDR2 SVGAGI. The CDR3 nucleotides are TGTGCCAGCAGTCCCCGAGGGGCCGGGGCCAACGTCCTGACTTTC. Amino acids: CASSPRGAGANVLTF.

The chain combines TRBV5-6 with TRBJ2-5, with 7 bases fitting TRBD1. Germline V gene data show CDR1 as SGHDT and CDR2 as YYEEEE. This CDR3 comprises 14 residues. With V trimmed by 10 bases and J by 4 bases, 13 bases remained unmatched. CDR3 sequence: CAGLRTGAAETQYF. The CDR3 DNA reads as TGTGCCGGCCTTCGAACAGGGGCCGCAGAGACCCAGTACTTC. Supplemented by reference TRBV5-6 and TRBJ2-5, the full variable domain reads DAGVTQSPTHLIKTRGQQVTLRCSPKSGHDTVSWYQQALGQGPQFIFQYYEEEERQRGNFPDRFSGHQFPNYSSELNVNALLLGDSALYLCAGLRTGAAETQYFGPGTRLLVL.

V usage is TRBV6-5 and J usage is TRBJ1-1; TRBD1 aligns across 7 bases. V lost 7 bases to trimming and J lost 0 bases; unmatched junction nucleotides: 5. Germline V gene lookup returns CDR1 MNHEY and CDR2 SVGAGI. This CDR3 is built from 14 residues. The CDR3 bases are TGTGCCAGCAACCCGGGACAGTTGAACACTGAAGCTTTCTTT. It translates to CASNPGQLNTEAFF.

The V call is TRBV3-1 (or the pseudogene TRBV3-2), the J call TRBJ1-2; D is ambiguous. V shed 6 bases and J shed 4 bases, with 12 bases lying between them. This CDR3 is built from 13 residues. From germline, CDR1 is LGHDT and CDR2 YNNKEL (reference sequence). The CDR3 DNA reads as TGTGCCAGCAGACAGTACTCGGCCTATGGCTACACCTTC. Encoded protein: CASRQYSAYGYTF.

This chain links TRBV29-1 with TRBJ2-1; 10 positions agree with TRBD2. Germline values: CDR1 SQVTM, CDR2 ANQGSEA. The length of the CDR3 is 18 residues. The V and J ends lost 2 bases and 9 bases, in that order; junction bases with no gene match: 19. CDR3 region: CSVESRQRSSGRAGEQFF. CDR3 DNA: TGCAGCGTTGAATCACGACAAAGGTCCAGCGGGAGGGCGGGTGAGCAGTTCTTC.